The 32 T cell receptor gamma chains presented below share a single source sample, sequenced in a study of gamma-delta chains in newborns, infants, children. TCRdb ran CATT on the reads. Among approximately 1,500 gamma-chain clones, almost 70% were seen once, and the ten largest hold 23%. The specimen sequenced was blood. Receptor source: a child who was a newborn, infant or young child, either healthy, febrile or measles-vaccinated (not recorded which).

This clone came up once. The chain combines TRGV9 with TRGJ1 or TRGJ2. In the absence of a J gene in TCRdb, the DNA was matched to germline to assign it here. CDR1 is GITISATS and CDR2 is ISYDGTV in the germline V gene (reference sequence). The CDR3 is 14 amino acids. The V segment lost 0 bases and the J segment 4 bases; nucleotides outside the gene matches: 6. CDR3 amino acids: CALWEVRGYYKKLF. In nucleotides, the CDR3 is TGTGCCTTGTGGGAGGTGCGGGGGTATTATAAGAAACTCTTT.

This clone appeared a single time. J is TRGJP and V is TRGV9. No J gene was available from TCRdb, and it was assigned here by a germline match of the DNA. CDR1 and CDR2 from the germline V gene are GITISATS and ISYDGTV (reference sequence). Trimming removed 5 bases from V and 6 bases from J; junction bases left unmatched: 10. The CDR3 length is 17 residues. CDR3 in DNA: TGTGCCTTGTGGGCTCCAGAGGCAGAGTTGGGCAAAAAAATCAAGGTATTT. This translates into CALWAPEAELGKKIKVF.

In the case of this clone: This sample also contains other DNA sequences that code for the same CDR3. The chain employs TRGV9 and TRGJP. The J gene is not listed in TCRdb, so it was assigned here from a DNA match to germline. After removal of 0 bases from V and 4 bases from J, the junction contained 6 bases not matched to a gene. Germline CDR1 and CDR2: GITISATS and ISYDGTV (reference sequence). CDR3 size: 18 residues. The CDR3: CALWEVPPQELGKKIKVF. The CDR3 nucleotides read TGTGCCTTGTGGGAGGTGCCTCCCCAAGAGTTGGGCAAAAAAATCAAGGTATTT.

The table lists this clone with a few counts. The genes are TRGV9 and TRGJP. The J gene, absent from TCRdb, was called here by matching the DNA to germline. Germline V CDR1 and CDR2: GITISATS, ISYDGTV (reference sequence). The CDR3 contains 18 residues. Germline trimming cut 0 bases from V and 4 bases from J; bases unmatched to any gene: 6. The CDR3 region is CALWEVHLQELGKKIKVF. CDR3 in DNA: TGTGCCTTGTGGGAGGTGCACCTTCAAGAGTTGGGCAAAAAAATCAAGGTATTT.

No call exists for the J gene, whereas the V gene is TRGV9. In germline, CDR1 is GITISATS, CDR2 ISYDGTV (reference sequence). The CDR3 runs 17 residues. The CDR3 DNA sequence: TGTGCCTTGTGGGAGGTGCGTTTAGAGTTGGGCAAAAAAATCAATGTATTT. This gives the protein CALWEVRLELGKKINVF.

Concerning this clone: A read error may explain this, as a much larger clone is one base away. Distinct nucleotide sequences in the sample also encode this CDR3. V is TRGV9 and J is TRGJP. The J gene, missing from TCRdb, was assigned here through DNA to germline matching. Germline trimming cut 1 base from V and 4 bases from J; bases unmatched to any gene: 4. This CDR3 has 17 amino acids. In germline, CDR1 is GITISATS, CDR2 ISYDGTV (reference sequence). This chain's CDR3 is CALWEVQQELGKKIKVF. CDR3 coding DNA: TGTGCCTTGTGGGAGGTCCAACAAGAGTTGGGCAAAAAAATCAAGGTATTT.

As for this clone: Other nucleotide sequences in the sample specify the same CDR3. The V gene reported is TRGV9; the J gene is uncalled. The CDR3 loop spans 15 amino acids. Germline V gene sequence: CDR1 GITISATS, CDR2 ISYDGTV (reference sequence). As DNA, the CDR3 is TGTGCCTTGTGGGAGGTCAAGTTGGGCAAAAAAATAAAGGTATTT. Protein: CALWEVKLGKKIKVF.

The J gene was identified as TRGJ1 or TRGJ2, and no V gene was called. This CDR3 spans 10 amino acids. Here the CDR3 reads CATCFQEKLF. In DNA, the CDR3 is TGTGCCACCTGTTTCCAGGAGAAACTCTTT.

The rearrangement links TRGV9 to TRGJP. The J gene, not given by TCRdb, was assigned here from a germline match of the nucleotide sequence. Per germline, CDR1 GITISATS and CDR2 ISYDGTV (reference sequence). Losses at the gene ends were 9 bases for V and 9 bases for J; bases not matched to a gene: 8. This CDR3 region has 14 residues. DNA of the CDR3: TGTGCCTTGGGAGGGGGGTTGGGCAAAAAAATCAAGGTATTT. It encodes CALGGGLGKKIKVF.

Of note for this clone: The same CDR3 is also encoded by other DNA sequences in this sample. The chain employs TRGV9 and TRGJP. The J gene is absent in TCRdb and was assigned here via DNA matching to germline. The CDR3 has 17 amino acids. Germline V CDR1 and CDR2: GITISATS, ISYDGTV (reference sequence). J gave up 7 bases and V 0 bases, and 6 bases lay outside the gene matches. The CDR3 region is CALWEVRPELGKKIKVF. The CDR3 coding sequence is TGTGCCTTGTGGGAGGTGCGACCCGAGTTGGGCAAAAAAATCAAGGTATTT.

A remark on this clone: Other DNA sequences from this sample encode an identical CDR3 as well. This sequence joins TRGV9 and TRGJP. Germline matching of the DNA provided the J gene here, since TCRdb leaves it blank. The length of the CDR3 is 17 residues. The germline V gene encodes CDR1 GITISATS and CDR2 ISYDGTV (reference sequence). V dropped 2 bases and J dropped 4; count of bases not matched to a gene: 5. The DNA for the CDR3 is TGTGCCTTGTGGGAGGGCTTCCAAGAGTTGGGCAAAAAAATCAAGGTATTT. Translated: CALWEGFQELGKKIKVF.

With respect to this clone: Other DNA sequences from this sample encode an identical CDR3 as well. The chain couples TRGV9 to TRGJP. TCRdb offers no J gene call, so here the DNA was matched to germline to obtain one. The CDR3 loop spans 15 amino acids. The junction had 5 bases not matched to a gene; V was cut back by 2 bases and J by 10 bases. The germline V gene has CDR1 GITISATS and CDR2 ISYDGTV (reference sequence). The CDR3 region has the DNA TGTGCCTTGTGGGAGGCGCGATTGGGCAAAAAAATCAAGGTATTT. This encodes CALWEARLGKKIKVF.

Points on this clone: The likely explanation is a read error, given a far larger clone one base away. This same CDR3 is encoded by further DNA sequences in the sample. The rearrangement uses TRGV9 and TRGJP. TCRdb leaves out the J gene; it was filled in here by matching the DNA to germline. The CDR3 is 16 residues long. Germline assignment: CDR1 GITISATS and CDR2 ISYDGTV (reference sequence). CDR3 sequence (DNA): TGCGCCTTGTGGGAGGTGCAAGAGTTGGGCAAAAAAATCAAGGTATTT. Translating gives CALWEVQELGKKIKVF.

No J gene was assigned, while the V gene was called as TRGV9. The CDR3 is 10 residues long. Looked up from germline, CDR1 is GITISATS and CDR2 is ISYDGTV (reference sequence). CDR3 DNA sequence: TGTGCCTTGTGGTACCCTAACAAACTCTTT. Protein product: CALWYPNKLF.

This clone was seen more than once but under ten times. The chain employs TRGV9 and TRGJP. TCRdb is silent on the J gene; assignment here came from matching the DNA to germline. The J segment lost 8 bases and the V segment lost 0 bases, leaving 10 bases of the junction unmatched. The CDR3 totals 18 residues. Germline values: CDR1 GITISATS, CDR2 ISYDGTV (reference sequence). The chain's CDR3 is CALWEVPPAKLGKKIKVF. The DNA for the CDR3 is TGTGCCTTGTGGGAGGTGCCTCCTGCAAAGTTGGGCAAAAAAATCAAGGTATTT.

As regards this clone: Additional DNA sequences in this sample encode the identical CDR3. J is TRGJP and V is TRGV9. No J segment appears in TCRdb, so it was assigned here by matching the sequence to germline. CDR3 size: 15 residues. The germline V gene encodes CDR1 GITISATS and CDR2 ISYDGTV (reference sequence). Germline trimming cut 6 bases from V and 7 bases from J; bases unmatched to any gene: 6. The CDR3 DNA sequence: TGTGCCTTGTGGTCCAGCGAGTTGGGCAAAAAAATCAAGGTATTT. This translates into CALWSSELGKKIKVF.

Judged by abundance, this clone is large. A much larger clone differs from this one at a single base, so this may be a read error. The sample holds other DNA sequences that translate to the same CDR3. No J gene was called, and the V gene is TRGV9. The CDR3 covers 16 residues. Germline V gene data show CDR1 as GITISATS and CDR2 as ISYDGTV (reference sequence). The CDR3 spells CALWEVQELGKKIKVF. The CDR3 DNA reads TGTGCCTTGTGGGAGGTGCAAGAGTTGGGCAAAAAAATAAAGGTATTT.

Concerning this clone itself: The same CDR3 is also encoded by other DNA sequences in this sample. V gene TRGV9 combines with J gene TRGJP. The J gene comes from matching the DNA to germline here; TCRdb lacks it. V shed 0 bases, J shed 11 bases, and the junction held 4 bases outside the gene matches. Germline V CDR1 and CDR2: GITISATS, ISYDGTV (reference sequence). The CDR3 contains 15 residues. CDR3 protein: CALWEVRMGKKIKVF. Written as DNA, the CDR3 is TGTGCCTTGTGGGAGGTGCGGATGGGCAAAAAAATCAAGGTATTT.

With the J gene uncalled, the V gene is TRGV9. The germline gives CDR1 GITISATS, CDR2 ISYDGTV (reference sequence). The CDR3 is 12 residues long. CDR3 residues: CALWRHYYNKLF. CDR3 bases: TGTGCCTTGTGGAGGCATTATTATAACAAACTCTTT.

The V gene is TRGV9, the J gene TRGJ1 or TRGJ2. The J gene, not given by TCRdb, was assigned here from a germline match of the nucleotide sequence. Per the germline V gene, CDR1 is GITISATS and CDR2 is ISYDGTV (reference sequence). V was pared by 2 bases and J by 7 bases, with 2 bases of the junction left unmatched. CDR3 length equals 11 residues. The CDR3 bases are TGTGCCTTGTGGGAGGGGTATAAGAAACTCTTT. Amino acids: CALWEGYKKLF.

The V gene is TRGV9, the J gene TRGJP. TCRdb records no J gene; here it was assigned by comparing the DNA to germline. CDR1 is GITISATS and CDR2 is ISYDGTV in the germline V gene (reference sequence). The V segment lost 3 bases and the J segment 6 bases; nucleotides outside the gene matches: 8. There are 17 residues in the CDR3. The CDR3 loop reads CALWETLGELGKKIKVF. The CDR3 coding sequence is TGTGCCTTGTGGGAGACTCTCGGAGAGTTGGGCAAAAAAATCAAGGTATTT.

The V and J genes are TRGV9 and TRGJP. TCRdb gives no J gene; it was assigned here by matching the DNA to germline. The CDR3 extends over 16 amino acids. The J segment lost 10 bases and the V segment lost 2 bases, leaving 8 bases of the junction unmatched. Per the germline V gene, CDR1 is GITISATS and CDR2 is ISYDGTV (reference sequence). The CDR3 protein is CALWEGMALGKKIKVF. CDR3 nucleotides: TGTGCCTTGTGGGAGGGCATGGCTTTGGGCAAAAAAATCAAGGTATTT.

The chain couples TRGV4 to TRGJ1 or TRGJ2. Matching the DNA to germline supplied the J gene, which TCRdb does not give. With 5 bases clipped from V and 8 bases from J, the junction kept 3 bases outside the gene matches. From germline, CDR1 is EGSTGY and CDR2 YDSYTSSV. CDR3 size: 10 residues. The CDR3 nucleotides read TGTGCCACCTGGGGGGATAAGAAACTCTTT. Protein sequence: CATWGDKKLF.

The sample holds one count of this clone. The J gene was not called, though the V gene is TRGV9. This CDR3 comprises 19 residues. The germline gives CDR1 GITISATS, CDR2 ISYDGTV (reference sequence). The CDR3 reads CALWDKRRKEELGKKIKVF. CDR3 nucleotides: TGTGCCTTGTGGGACAAACGGAGAAAGGAGGAGTTGGGCAAAAAAATCAAGGTATTC.

Regarding this clone: At one end, the junction sequence differs from germline, possibly due to a read error. V gene TRGV9 combines with J gene TRGJP. The J gene was missing in TCRdb and was found by matching the end of the DNA to germline. Germline V gene data show CDR1 as GITISATS and CDR2 as ISYDGTV (reference sequence). The CDR3 totals 17 residues. DNA of the CDR3: TGTGCCTTGTGGGGGGTGCAGAGAGAGTTGGGCAAAAAAATCAAGGTATTT. Amino acid sequence: CALWGVQRELGKKIKVF.

Remarks on this clone: The DNA is left out, because the CDR3 cannot be placed on it with certainty; the CDR3 is given as TCRdb lists it. No J gene was called, and the V gene is TRGV5. The CDR3 sequence runs 31 residues, both termini included. CDR1 and CDR2 from the germline V gene are VINAFY and YDVSNSKD. The CDR3 protein is CATWDGPIIRNSLAVEQHWLSQVSIGRIQHF.

This chain uses TRGV9 with TRGJP. This CDR3 has 15 residues. V lost 5 bases to trimming and J lost 6 bases; unmatched junction nucleotides: 4. Germline CDR1 and CDR2: GITISATS and ISYDGTV (reference sequence). The CDR3: CALWGLELGKKIKVF. The CDR3, as DNA: TGTGCCTTGTGGGGTTTAGAGTTGGGCAAAAAAATCAAGGTATTT.

This clone was picked up a small number of times. V usage is TRGV9 and J usage is TRGJP. TCRdb does not report a J gene; here it was assigned by matching the DNA to germline references. The V segment lost 0 bases and the J segment 9 bases; nucleotides outside the gene matches: 5. Germline-derived CDR1 and CDR2 are GITISATS and ISYDGTV (reference sequence). The CDR3 sequence is 16 residues long. The CDR3 protein is CALWEVLWLGKKIKVF. CDR3 in DNA: TGTGCCTTGTGGGAGGTGCTCTGGTTGGGCAAAAAAATCAAGGTATTT.

This chain links TRGV9 with TRGJP. Since TCRdb gives no J gene, matching the DNA to germline was used here to assign it. Trimming removed 4 bases from V and 4 bases from J; junction bases left unmatched: 4. Germline CDR1 and CDR2: GITISATS and ISYDGTV (reference sequence). The CDR3 covers 16 residues. CDR3 in amino acids: CALWDFQELGKKIKVF. Written as DNA, the CDR3 is TGTGCCTTGTGGGATTTTCAAGAGTTGGGCAAAAAAATCAAGGTATTT.

This chain joins TRGV5 and TRGJ1 or TRGJ2. The J gene was not available in TCRdb and was assigned here by matching the DNA to germline segments. V shed 5 bases and J 9 bases; nucleotides not matched to a gene: 10. Germline V lookup: CDR1 VINAFY, CDR2 YDVSNSKD. CDR3 length equals 12 residues. In nucleotides, the CDR3 is TGTGCCACCTGGGTCCCCCAGGGTAAGAAACTCTTT. Translation: CATWVPQGKKLF.

V and J are TRGV9 and TRGJP. The J gene, absent from TCRdb, was called here by matching the DNA to germline. Germline V gene data show CDR1 as GITISATS and CDR2 as ISYDGTV (reference sequence). V lost 0 bases to trimming and J lost 6 bases; unmatched junction nucleotides: 5. The CDR3 loop spans 17 amino acids. The CDR3 DNA reads TGTGCCTTGTGGGAGGTGCCGGTAGAGTTGGGCAAAAAAATCAAGGTATTT. As protein: CALWEVPVELGKKIKVF.

The gene calls are TRGV9 and TRGJP. The J gene was not available in TCRdb and was assigned here by matching the DNA to germline segments. The V gene's germline CDR1 is GITISATS and CDR2 ISYDGTV (reference sequence). The CDR3 totals 17 residues. V lost 2 bases and J lost 4; bases outside the gene matches: 5. The CDR3 region is CALWEAVQELGKKIKVF. CDR3 bases: TGTGCCTTGTGGGAGGCGGTACAAGAGTTGGGCAAAAAAATCAAGGTATTT.